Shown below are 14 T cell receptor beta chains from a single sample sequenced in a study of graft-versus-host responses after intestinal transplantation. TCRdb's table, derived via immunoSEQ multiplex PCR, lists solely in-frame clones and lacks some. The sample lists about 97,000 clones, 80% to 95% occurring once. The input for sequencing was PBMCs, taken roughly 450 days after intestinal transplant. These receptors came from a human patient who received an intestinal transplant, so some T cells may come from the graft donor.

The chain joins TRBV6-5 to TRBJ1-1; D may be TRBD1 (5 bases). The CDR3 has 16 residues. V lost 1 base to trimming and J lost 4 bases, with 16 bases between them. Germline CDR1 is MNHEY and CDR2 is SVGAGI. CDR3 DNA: TGTGCCAGCAGTTACTGGTCGGGGCAGAGGGTCACTGAAGCTTTCTTT. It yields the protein CASSYWSGQRVTEAFF.

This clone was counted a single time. Written as DNA, the CDR3 is TGTGCCAGCAGCGTAGACCGGAATGAGCAGTTCTTC. This codes for CASSVDRNEQFF. The chain combines TRBV9 with TRBJ2-1; D uncertain. The germline CDR1 and CDR2 sequences are SGDLS and YYNGEE. CDR3 length equals 12 residues. Trimming pared 0 bases from V and 7 bases from J, leaving 5 bases between.

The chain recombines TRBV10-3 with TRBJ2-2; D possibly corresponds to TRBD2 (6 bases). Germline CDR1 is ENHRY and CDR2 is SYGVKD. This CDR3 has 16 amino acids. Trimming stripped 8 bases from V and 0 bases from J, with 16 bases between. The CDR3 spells CAISPREKANTGELFF. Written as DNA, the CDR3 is TGTGCCATCTCGCCTCGGGAGAAAGCGAACACCGGGGAGCTGTTTTTT.

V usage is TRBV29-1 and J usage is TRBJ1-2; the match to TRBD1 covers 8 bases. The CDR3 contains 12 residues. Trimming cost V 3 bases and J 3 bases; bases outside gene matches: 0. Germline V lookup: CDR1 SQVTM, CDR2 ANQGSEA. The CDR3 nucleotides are TGCAGCGTTGAGACAGGGGACTATGGCTACACCTTC. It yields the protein CSVETGDYGYTF.

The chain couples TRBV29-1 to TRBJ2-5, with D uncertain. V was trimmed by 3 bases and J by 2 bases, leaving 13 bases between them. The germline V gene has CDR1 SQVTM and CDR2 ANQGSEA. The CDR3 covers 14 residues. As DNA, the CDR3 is TGCAGCGTTGAGCTTTGGCAGAAACAAGAGACCCAGTACTTC. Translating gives CSVELWQKQETQYF. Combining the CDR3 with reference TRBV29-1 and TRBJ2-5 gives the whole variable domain SAVISQKPSRDICQRGTSLTIQCQVDSQVTMMFWYRQQPGQSLTLIATANQGSEATYESGFVIDKFPISRPNLTFSTLTVSNMSPEDSSIYLCSVELWQKQETQYFGPGTRLLVL.

The DNA of the CDR3 is TGTGCCAGCAGCTTGGCGGGGGGGATCTACGAGCAGTACTTC. This translates into CASSLAGGIYEQYF. The J gene is TRBJ2-7, the V gene TRBV5-4, with 8 bases aligning to TRBD2. This CDR3 spans 14 amino acids. The J segment lost 3 bases and the V segment lost 0 bases, leaving 2 bases of the junction unmatched. Germline V gene lookup returns CDR1 SGHNT and CDR2 YYREEE (reference sequence).

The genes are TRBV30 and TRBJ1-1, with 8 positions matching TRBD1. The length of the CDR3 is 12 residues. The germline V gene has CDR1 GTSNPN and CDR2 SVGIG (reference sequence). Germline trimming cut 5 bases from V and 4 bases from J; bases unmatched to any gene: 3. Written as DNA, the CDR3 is TGTGCCTGGTGGCAGGGGGCCACTGAAGCTTTCTTT. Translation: CAWWQGATEAFF.

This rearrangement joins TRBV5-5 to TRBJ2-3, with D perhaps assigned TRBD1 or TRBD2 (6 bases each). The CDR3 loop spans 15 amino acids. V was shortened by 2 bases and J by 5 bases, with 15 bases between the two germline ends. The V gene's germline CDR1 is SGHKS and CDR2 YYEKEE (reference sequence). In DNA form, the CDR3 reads TGTGCCAGCAGCTTTTCGGGGGCCCCTAGAGATACGCAGTATTTT. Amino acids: CASSFSGAPRDTQYF. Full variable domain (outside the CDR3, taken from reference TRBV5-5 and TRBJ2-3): DAGVTQSPTHLIKTRGQQVTLRCSPISGHKSVSWYQQVLGQGPQFIFQYYEKEERGRGNFPDRFSARQFPNYSSELNVNALLLGDSALYLCASSFSGAPRDTQYFGPGTRLTVL.

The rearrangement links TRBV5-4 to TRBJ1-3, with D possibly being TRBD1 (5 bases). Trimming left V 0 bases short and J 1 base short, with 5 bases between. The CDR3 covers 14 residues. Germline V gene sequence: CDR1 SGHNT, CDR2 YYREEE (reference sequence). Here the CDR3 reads CASSLGGSGNTIYF. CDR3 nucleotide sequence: TGTGCCAGCAGCTTGGGGGGGTCTGGAAACACCATATATTTT.

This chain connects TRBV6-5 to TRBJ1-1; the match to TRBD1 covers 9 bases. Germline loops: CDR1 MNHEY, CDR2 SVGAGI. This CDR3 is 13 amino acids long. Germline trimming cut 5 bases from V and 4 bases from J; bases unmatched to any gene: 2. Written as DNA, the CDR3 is TGTGCCAGCAGTACAGGGGGCGGCACTGAAGCTTTCTTT. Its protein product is CASSTGGGTEAFF.

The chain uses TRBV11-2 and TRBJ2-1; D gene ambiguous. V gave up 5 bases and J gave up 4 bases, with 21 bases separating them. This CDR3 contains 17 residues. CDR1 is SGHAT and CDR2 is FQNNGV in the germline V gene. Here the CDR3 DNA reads TGTGCCAGCAGCCTCACCGGAGCACAGTGGCCATACAATGAGCAGTTCTTC. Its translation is CASSLTGAQWPYNEQFF.

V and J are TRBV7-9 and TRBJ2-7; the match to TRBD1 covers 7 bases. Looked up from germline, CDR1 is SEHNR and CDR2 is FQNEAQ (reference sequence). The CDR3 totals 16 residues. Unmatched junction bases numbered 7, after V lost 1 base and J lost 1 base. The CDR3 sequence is CASSLGAPGQSYEQYF. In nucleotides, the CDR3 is TGTGCCAGCAGCTTAGGGGCCCCGGGACAGTCCTACGAGCAGTACTTC.

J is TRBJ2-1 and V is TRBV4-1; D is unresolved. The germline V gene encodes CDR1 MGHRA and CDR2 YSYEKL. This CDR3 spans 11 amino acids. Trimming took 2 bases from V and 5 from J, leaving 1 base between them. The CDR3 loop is CASSQNNEQFF. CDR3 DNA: TGCGCCAGCAGCCAAAACAATGAGCAGTTCTTC.

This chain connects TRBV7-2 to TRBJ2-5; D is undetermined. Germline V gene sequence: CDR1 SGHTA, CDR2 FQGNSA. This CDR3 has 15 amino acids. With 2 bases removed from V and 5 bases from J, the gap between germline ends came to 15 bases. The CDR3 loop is CASSLSSVPSETQYF. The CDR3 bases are TGTGCCAGCAGCTTATCGTCGGTCCCGTCGGAGACCCAGTACTTC. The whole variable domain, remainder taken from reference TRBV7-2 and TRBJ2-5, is GAGVSQSPSNKVTEKGKDVELRCDPISGHTALYWYRQSLGQGLEFLIYFQGNSAPDKSGLPSDRFSAERTGGSVSTLTIQRTQQEDSAVYLCASSLSSVPSETQYFGPGTRLLVL.